These 19 T cell receptor beta chains share one sample of origin, sequenced in a study of T cells after yellow fever vaccination. Via MiXCR, TCRdb re-called the 5' RACE reads, giving one row per CDR3 protein. Among a few hundred thousand distinct CDR3 sequences listed, about 9.5% were seen once. The material sequenced was PBMCs, taken on the day of the first yellow fever vaccination. The receptors were sampled from a man aged 18 to 29 who received the YFV17D yellow fever vaccine.

This clonotype was seen a few times. The V gene is TRBV5-1, the J gene TRBJ2-1; TRBD2 matches 10 bases. Trimming cost V 4 bases and J 8 bases; bases outside gene matches: 9. This CDR3 has 15 amino acids. Germline CDR1 reads SGHRS; CDR2 reads YFSETQ. DNA for the CDR3: TGCGCCAGCAGCCCCCGGCTAGCGGGGGTTGATGAGCAGTTCTTC. Translation: CASSPRLAGVDEQFF.

CDR3 protein: CASVPGGAEDTQYF. For the CDR3, the DNA is TGCGCCAGCGTGCCGGGGGGGGCTGAAGATACGCAGTATTTT. The J gene is TRBJ2-3, the V gene TRBV5-1; TRBD2 matches 8 bases. The J segment lost 5 bases and the V segment lost 7 bases, leaving 9 bases of the junction unmatched. The germline V gene encodes CDR1 SGHRS and CDR2 YFSETQ. This CDR3 is 14 amino acids long.

This clonotype was seen a handful of times. The rearrangement links TRBV2 to TRBJ1-1; no definite D call. The V and J ends lost 0 bases and 4 bases respectively, with 9 bases between them. The CDR3 runs to 14 residues. Germline CDR1 SNHLY, CDR2 FYNNEI. CDR3 sequence reads: CASSEARFGTEAFF. DNA for the CDR3: TGTGCCAGCAGTGAAGCGCGGTTTGGCACTGAAGCTTTCTTT. Filled out from reference TRBV2 and TRBJ1-1, the complete variable domain reads EPEVTQTPSHQVTQMGQEVILRCVPISNHLYFYWYRQILGQKVEFLVSFYNNEISEKSEIFDDQFSVERPDGSNFTLKIRSTKLEDSAMYFCASSEARFGTEAFFGQGTRLTVV.

The chain employs TRBV18 and TRBJ1-1, with 9 bases that match TRBD1. Germline V CDR1 and CDR2: KGHSH, LQKENI. V was pared by 6 bases and J by 0 bases, with 8 bases of the junction left unmatched. CDR3 length equals 16 residues. CDR3 amino acids: CASSYVGQGMNTEAFF. Written as DNA, the CDR3 is TGTGCCAGCTCCTATGTAGGACAGGGGATGAACACTGAAGCTTTCTTT.

This clonotype was detected ten times or more. This chain connects TRBV6-4 to TRBJ2-2; a weak D match, TRBD1 (5 bases). Germline CDR1 MRHNA, CDR2 SNTAGT. The V gene lost 3 bases and the J gene lost 4 bases, with 9 bases spanning the gap. The CDR3 has 14 residues. The CDR3 bases are TGTGCCAGCAGTGATCAGGGCGCCACCGGGGAGCTGTTTTTT. Residues: CASSDQGATGELFF.

This chain connects TRBV10-3 to TRBJ2-1; 10 positions match TRBD1. The V gene end was trimmed by 3 bases and the J gene end by 6 bases; junction bases not matched to a gene: 2. The CDR3 totals 14 residues. Germline-derived CDR1 and CDR2 are ENHRY and SYGVKD. In DNA form, the CDR3 reads TGTGCCATCAGTGACGGACAGGGGGGCAATGAGCAGTTCTTC. Amino acid sequence: CAISDGQGGNEQFF.

The chain carries TRBV7-2 and TRBJ2-3, with 7 bases fitting TRBD1. The CDR3 runs 16 residues. Germline CDR1 SGHTA, CDR2 FQGNSA. J gave up 0 bases and V 5 bases, and 8 bases lay outside the gene matches. The CDR3, as DNA: TGTGCCAGCAGCGAAGGGACAGAACGGAGCACAGATACGCAGTATTTT. Residues: CASSEGTERSTDTQYF.

This rearrangement joins TRBV7-2 to TRBJ1-1; a possible D gene is TRBD1 (6 bases). This CDR3 region has 17 residues. CDR1 is SGHTA, CDR2 FQGNSA, per germline. Trimming stripped 4 bases from V and 2 bases from J, with 20 bases between. DNA of the CDR3: TGTGCCAGCAGCTCAGCACCTAGGTCGGGGACAAACACTGAAGCTTTCTTT. This encodes CASSSAPRSGTNTEAFF.

The genes are TRBV28 and TRBJ1-6; no reliable D call. The length of the CDR3 is 16 residues. Trimming took off 4 bases at V and 4 bases at J, with 14 bases between the two ends. Germline CDR1 and CDR2: MDHEN and SYDVKM. The CDR3 coding sequence is TGTGCCAGCAGTTCGGGAGCAGCAATTTATAATTCACCCCTCCACTTT. It yields the protein CASSSGAAIYNSPLHF.

This clonotype appeared many times. The DNA for the CDR3 is TGTGCCAGCAGTCCGACGGATTCCTACGAGCAGTACTTC. It translates to CASSPTDSYEQYF. The V gene is TRBV6-7, the J gene TRBJ2-7, with D unresolved. TRBV6-7 is an open reading frame whose function is uncertain. The germline V and J ends were trimmed by 5 bases and 1 base, with 9 bases remaining between them. There are 13 residues in the CDR3.

This chain joins TRBV6-5 and TRBJ2-4; D uncertain. Trimming pared 2 bases from V and 6 bases from J, leaving 20 bases between. In germline, CDR1 is MNHEY, CDR2 SVGAGI. The CDR3 runs 17 residues. CDR3 sequence reads: CASSYPEVGPQTNIQYF. The CDR3 DNA is TGTGCCAGCAGTTACCCGGAAGTCGGTCCGCAGACAAACATTCAGTACTTC.

The genes are TRBV6-2 or TRBV6-3 and TRBJ2-5, with unresolved D. V lost 4 bases and J lost 5, with 8 bases in between. There are 12 residues in the CDR3. Germline CDR1 reads MNHEY; CDR2 reads SVGEGT. CDR3 in amino acids: CASSWVWETQYF. The CDR3 DNA reads as TGTGCCAGCAGTTGGGTCTGGGAGACCCAGTACTTC.

In its sample, this clonotype was seen a few times. This chain joins TRBV18 and TRBJ1-5; D is ambiguous. CDR1 and CDR2 (germline): KGHSH, LQKENI. Trimming removed 8 bases from V and 4 bases from J, with 12 bases in between. This CDR3 contains 13 residues. The CDR3 DNA follows: TGTGCCAGCACCCGCGACCGGAATCAGCCCCAGCATTTT. Translation gives CASTRDRNQPQHF.

This clonotype showed up just a few times. The chain is built from TRBV7-6 and TRBJ2-2, with D maybe TRBD2 (7 bases). Per germline, CDR1 SGHVS and CDR2 FNYEAQ. V was shortened by 8 bases and J by 5 bases, with 18 bases between the two germline ends. CDR3 length: 15 residues. The CDR3: CASRGGAGKTGELFF. Here the CDR3 DNA reads TGTGCCAGCCGAGGGGGAGCGGGGAAGACCGGGGAGCTGTTTTTT. The variable domain in full, with the rest retrieved from reference TRBV7-6 and TRBJ2-2, is GAGVSQSPRYKVTKRGQDVALRCDPISGHVSLYWYRQALGQGPEFLTYFNYEAQQDKSGLPNDRFSAERPEGSISTLTIQRTEQRDSAMYRCASRGGAGKTGELFFGEGSRLTVL.

The chain is built from TRBV12-3 or TRBV12-4 and TRBJ2-1; D unresolved. Trimming cost V 6 bases and J 5 bases, with 11 bases left between them. The length of the CDR3 is 13 residues. Here the CDR3 DNA reads TGTGCCAGCAGATTGGGATCAAACAATGAGCAGTTCTTC. Translating gives CASRLGSNNEQFF.

This clonotype was seen repeatedly, ten times or more. The CDR3 DNA follows: TGCGCCAGCAGCCAGGATACAGGGTTTGATCAGCCCCAGCATTTT. Translating it yields CASSQDTGFDQPQHF. The rearrangement uses TRBV4-3 and TRBJ1-5, with D tentatively TRBD1 (6 bases). The CDR3 is 15 amino acids. V was pared by 3 bases and J by 5 bases, with 14 bases between. Germline lookup yields CDR1 LGHNA and CDR2 YSLEER.

V is TRBV7-2 and J is TRBJ2-5; possibly TRBD1 for D (5 bases). Germline V CDR1 and CDR2: SGHTA, FQGNSA. The CDR3 is made up of 13 amino acids. V lost 5 bases and J 7 bases, leaving 14 bases between the germline ends. This CDR3 reads CASSPLGPGTQYF. The CDR3 DNA follows: TGTGCCAGCAGCCCCCTGGGGCCGGGGACCCAGTACTTC.

This clonotype was seen more than once but under ten times. V gene TRBV5-1 combines with J gene TRBJ1-1, with D possibly matching TRBD1 (6 bases). CDR3 length: 14 amino acids. CDR1 and CDR2 (germline): SGHRS, YFSETQ. The ends were cut back, 1 base at V and 4 bases at J, with 11 bases in the middle. The CDR3 is CASSLRGAFTEAFF. CDR3 in DNA: TGCGCCAGCAGCTTGCGGGGGGCGTTCACTGAAGCTTTCTTT.

The chain links TRBV6-1 to TRBJ1-3; tentatively, D is TRBD1 (5 bases). Germline values: CDR1 MNHNS, CDR2 SASEGT. The CDR3 contains 15 residues. The ends were cut back, 5 bases at V and 3 bases at J, with 14 bases in the middle. The CDR3 coding sequence is TGTGCCAGCAGTCAGCAAACTGGGGGTGGAAACACCATATATTTT. Amino acids: CASSQQTGGGNTIYF.